The subject of this entry is one T cell receptor (beta chain). Antigen specificity is unknown. These data are taken from a study of T cells expressing NK-cell markers. Study at large: There were seven HCMV-seropositive donors and one seronegative donor among the eight sequenced. Study-wide results and caveats: There were a few donors in whom these clonotypes also led the CD3+CD56-NKG2C+ fraction.

The CDR3 sequence is 15 residues long. For TCR beta, cDNA was produced by 5'RACE template switching with UMIs. With the 5' RACE reads reprocessed, TCRdb shows one record per CDR3 protein and no DNA. Its table records about 260,000 distinct CDR3 sequences. Sequenced material: blood T cells: a sorted CD56 or NKG2C T cell subset, CD4+ or CD8+ T cells, or bulk PBMC T cells (not recorded which). The receptor comes from a woman between 18 and 70 years old in good health. The genes are TRBV12-3 or TRBV12-4 and TRBJ1-2. The CDR3 reads CASSLESGGNYGYTF.